The rows below give T cell receptor beta chains drawn from one sample of a study of shared clonotypes between healthy human individuals. Sequencing used immunoSEQ multiplex PCR; TCRdb keeps in-frame clones, though not all of them. The data contain about 1.5 million clones, 95% to 99% of them singletons. Sequenced input: naive CD4+ T cells sorted from blood. These receptors were taken from a man under 40 in good health. Each CDR3 is given with its conserved first and last residue. Each record gives: V gene, clone size, D gene, J gene, CDR3 protein, CDR3 DNA. The D gene is left open where the match is weak. Size is omitted from some rows. Given values are once, few, many or a class for expanded clones.

TRBV7-3,once,-,TRBJ2-5,CASSLRPQETQYF,TGTGCCAGCAGCTTAAGGCCTCAAGAGACCCAGTACTTC
TRBV7-9,-,-,TRBJ1-2,CASSPALGNYGYTF,TGTGCCAGCAGCCCAGCCCTGGGAAACTATGGCTACACCTTC
TRBV5-1,-,TRBD1,TRBJ1-1,CASSTTGGTEAFF,TGCGCCAGCAGCACGACAGGGGGCACTGAAGCTTTCTTT
TRBV2,-,-,TRBJ1-1,CASSEFRDTEAFF,TGTGCCAGCAGCGAGTTCCGGGACACTGAAGCTTTCTTT
TRBV5-6,-,-,TRBJ2-7,CASSFGPYEQYF,TGTGCCAGCAGCTTTGGACCGTACGAGCAGTACTTC
TRBV28,-,-,TRBJ2-7,CASSQTGIYEQYF,TGTGCCAGCAGTCAGACGGGAATCTACGAGCAGTACTTC
TRBV5-4,once,-,TRBJ2-1,CASRSVHNEQFF,TGTGCCAGCAGAAGTGTCCACAATGAGCAGTTCTTC
TRBV20-1,-,-,TRBJ1-3,CSARGGNTIYF,TGCAGTGCTAGGGGGGGAAACACCATATATTTT
TRBV5-1,-,-,TRBJ2-5,CASTGQNYQETQYF,TGCGCCAGCACAGGACAGAACTACCAAGAGACCCAGTACTTC
TRBV19,-,-,TRBJ1-1,CASSIRRGQTTEAFF,TGTGCCAGTAGTATTAGGAGAGGACAGACCACTGAAGCTTTCTTT
TRBV6-6,-,-,TRBJ2-1,CASSPGQHEQFF,TGTGCCAGCAGTCCAGGACAACACGAGCAGTTCTTC
TRBV5-1,-,-,TRBJ2-5,CASSLGSAEQETQYF,TGCGCCAGCAGCTTGGGCTCAGCCGAACAAGAGACCCAGTACTTC
TRBV7-6,-,TRBD2,TRBJ2-7,CASSSIAGDGSYEQYF,TGTGCCAGCAGCTCCATAGCGGGGGATGGGTCCTACGAGCAGTACTTC
TRBV5-6,-,TRBD1,TRBJ2-7,CASSLGTDRGYEQYF,TGTGCCAGCAGCTTAGGGACAGATCGGGGCTACGAGCAGTACTTC
TRBV11-3,-,TRBD2,TRBJ2-2,CASSLRSPVSSGTGELFF,TGTGCCAGCAGCTTAAGGTCCCCCGTTTCTAGCGGGACCGGGGAGCTGTTTTTT
TRBV5-6,-,TRBD1,TRBJ2-7,CASSRQGPYEQYF,TGTGCCAGCAGCCGACAGGGTCCCTACGAGCAGTACTTC
TRBV5-1,once,TRBD2,TRBJ2-1,CASSLGTNNEQFF,TGCGCCAGCAGCCTCGGGACTAACAATGAGCAGTTCTTC
TRBV5-1,-,-,TRBJ2-3,CASSLDGSRDTQYF,TGCGCCAGCAGCTTGGACGGGAGCAGAGATACGCAGTATTTT
TRBV6-5,-,TRBD1,TRBJ2-7,CASRDRVYQYF,TGTGCCAGCAGAGACAGGGTTTACCAGTACTTC
TRBV18,-,-,TRBJ2-7,CASSPIPGALEDEQYF,TGTGCCAGCTCACCGATACCGGGGGCCCTTGAAGACGAGCAGTACTTC